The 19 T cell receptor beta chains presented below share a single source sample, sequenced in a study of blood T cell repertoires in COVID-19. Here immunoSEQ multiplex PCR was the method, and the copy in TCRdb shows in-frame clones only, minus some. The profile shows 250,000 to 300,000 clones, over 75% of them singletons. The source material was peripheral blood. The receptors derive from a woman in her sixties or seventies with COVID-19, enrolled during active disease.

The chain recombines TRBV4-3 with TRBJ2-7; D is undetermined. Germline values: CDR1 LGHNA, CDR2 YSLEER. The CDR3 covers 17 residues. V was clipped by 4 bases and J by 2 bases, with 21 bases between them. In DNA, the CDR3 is TGCGCCAGCAGCCCCTCCCGGAGTTATATATCTCCCTACGAGCAGTACTTC. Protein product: CASSPSRSYISPYEQYF.

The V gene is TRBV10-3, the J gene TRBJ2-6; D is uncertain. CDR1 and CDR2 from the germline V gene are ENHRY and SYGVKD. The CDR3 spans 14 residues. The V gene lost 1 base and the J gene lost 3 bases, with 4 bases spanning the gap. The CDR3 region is CAISELVGANVLTF. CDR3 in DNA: TGTGCCATCAGTGAGTTAGTTGGGGCCAACGTCCTGACTTTC.

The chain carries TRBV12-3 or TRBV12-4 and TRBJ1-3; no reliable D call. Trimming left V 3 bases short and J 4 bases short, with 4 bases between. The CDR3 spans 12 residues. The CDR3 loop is CASSFRGNTIYF. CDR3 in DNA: TGTGCCAGCAGTTTTCGGGGAAACACCATATATTTT.

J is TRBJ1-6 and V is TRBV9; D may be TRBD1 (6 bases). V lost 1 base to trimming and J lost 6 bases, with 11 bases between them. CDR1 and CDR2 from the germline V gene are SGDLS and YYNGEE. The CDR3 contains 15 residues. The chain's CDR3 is CASSVQGYRNSPLHF. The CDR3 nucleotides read TGTGCCAGCAGCGTACAGGGGTATCGTAATTCACCCCTCCACTTT.

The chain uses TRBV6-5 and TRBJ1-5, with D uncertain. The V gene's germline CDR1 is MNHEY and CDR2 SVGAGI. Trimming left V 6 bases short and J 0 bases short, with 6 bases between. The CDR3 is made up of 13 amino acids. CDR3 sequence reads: CASSTDSNQPQHF. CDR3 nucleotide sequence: TGTGCCAGCAGCACAGATAGCAATCAGCCCCAGCATTTT.

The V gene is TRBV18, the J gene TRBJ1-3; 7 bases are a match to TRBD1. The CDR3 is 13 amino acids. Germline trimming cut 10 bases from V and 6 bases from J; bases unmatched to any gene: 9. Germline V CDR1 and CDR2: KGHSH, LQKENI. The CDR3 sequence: CATMEDRENTIYF. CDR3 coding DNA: TGTGCCACCATGGAAGACAGGGAAAACACCATATATTTT.

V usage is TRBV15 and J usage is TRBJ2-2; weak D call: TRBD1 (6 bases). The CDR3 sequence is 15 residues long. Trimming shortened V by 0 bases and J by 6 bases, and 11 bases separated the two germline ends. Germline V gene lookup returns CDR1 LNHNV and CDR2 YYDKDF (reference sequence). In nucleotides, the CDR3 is TGTGCCACCAGCAGAGATCGAAGGGGGTCCGGGGAGCTGTTTTTT. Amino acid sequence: CATSRDRRGSGELFF.

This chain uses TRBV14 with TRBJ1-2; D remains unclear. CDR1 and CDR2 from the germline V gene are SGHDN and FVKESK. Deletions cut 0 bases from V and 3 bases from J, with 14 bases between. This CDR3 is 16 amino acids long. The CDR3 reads CASSQEVSARYYGYTF. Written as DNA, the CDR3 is TGTGCCAGCAGCCAAGAGGTATCAGCCAGGTACTATGGCTACACCTTC.

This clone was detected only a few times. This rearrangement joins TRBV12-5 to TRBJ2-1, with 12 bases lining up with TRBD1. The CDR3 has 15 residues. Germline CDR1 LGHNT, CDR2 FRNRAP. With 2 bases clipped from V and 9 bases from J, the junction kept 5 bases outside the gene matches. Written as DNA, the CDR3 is TGTGCTAGTGGTTTGTTCGGGACAGGGGGCGGTGAGCAGTTCTTC. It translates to CASGLFGTGGGEQFF.

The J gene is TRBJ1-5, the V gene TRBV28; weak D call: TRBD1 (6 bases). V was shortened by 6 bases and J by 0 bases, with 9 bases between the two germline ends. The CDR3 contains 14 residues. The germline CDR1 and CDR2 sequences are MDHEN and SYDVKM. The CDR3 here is CASRSTGSNQPQHF. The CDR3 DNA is TGTGCCAGCAGATCGACAGGTAGCAATCAGCCCCAGCATTTT.

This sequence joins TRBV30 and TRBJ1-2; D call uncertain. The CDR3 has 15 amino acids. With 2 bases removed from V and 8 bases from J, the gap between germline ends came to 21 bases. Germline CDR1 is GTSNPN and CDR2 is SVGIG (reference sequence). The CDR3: CAWSQDLLTLRGYTF. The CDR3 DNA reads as TGTGCCTGGAGTCAAGATCTCCTTACCCTGAGGGGCTACACCTTC.

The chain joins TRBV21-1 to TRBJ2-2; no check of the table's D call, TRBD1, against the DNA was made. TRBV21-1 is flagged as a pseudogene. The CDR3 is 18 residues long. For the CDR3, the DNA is TGTGCCAGCAGCAAAGTCCTCTTCCGGGACACGAACACCGGGGAGCTGTTTTTT. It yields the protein CASSKVLFRDTNTGELFF.

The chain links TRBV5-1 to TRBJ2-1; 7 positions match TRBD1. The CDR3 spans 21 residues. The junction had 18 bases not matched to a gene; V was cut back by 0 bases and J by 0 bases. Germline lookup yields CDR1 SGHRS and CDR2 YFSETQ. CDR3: CASSLVLRGQPTLSSYNEQFF. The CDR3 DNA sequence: TGCGCCAGCAGCTTGGTACTTCGGGGACAGCCTACTTTAAGCTCCTACAATGAGCAGTTCTTC.

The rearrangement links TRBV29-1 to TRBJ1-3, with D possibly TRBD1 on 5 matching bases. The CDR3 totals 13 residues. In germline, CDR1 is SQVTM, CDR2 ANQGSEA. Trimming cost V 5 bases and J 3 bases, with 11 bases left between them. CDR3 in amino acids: CSVLSQGGNTIYF. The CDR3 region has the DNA TGCAGCGTTCTCTCGCAGGGTGGAAACACCATATATTTT.

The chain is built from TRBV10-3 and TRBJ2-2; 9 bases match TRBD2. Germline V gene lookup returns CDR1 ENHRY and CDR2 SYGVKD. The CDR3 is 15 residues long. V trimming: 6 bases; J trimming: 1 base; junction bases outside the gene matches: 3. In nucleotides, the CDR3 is TGTGCCATCAGGATACTAGCGGGGAACACCGGGGAGCTGTTTTTT. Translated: CAIRILAGNTGELFF.

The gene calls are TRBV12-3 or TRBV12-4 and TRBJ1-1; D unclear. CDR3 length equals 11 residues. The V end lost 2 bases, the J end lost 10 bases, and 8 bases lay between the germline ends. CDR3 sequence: CASSLTVSAFF. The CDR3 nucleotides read TGTGCCAGCAGTTTAACGGTTTCAGCTTTCTTT.

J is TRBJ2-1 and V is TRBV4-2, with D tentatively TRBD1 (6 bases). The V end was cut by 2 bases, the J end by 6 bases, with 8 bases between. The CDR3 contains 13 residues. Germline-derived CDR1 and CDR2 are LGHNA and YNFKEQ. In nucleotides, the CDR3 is TGTGCCAGCAGCCAACAAGGGGGCAATGAGCAGTTCTTC. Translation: CASSQQGGNEQFF.

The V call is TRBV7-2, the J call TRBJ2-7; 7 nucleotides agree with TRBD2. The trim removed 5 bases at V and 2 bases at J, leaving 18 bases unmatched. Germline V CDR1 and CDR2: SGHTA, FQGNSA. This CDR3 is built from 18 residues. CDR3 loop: CASSTRMGGVLGAYEQYF. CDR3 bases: TGTGCCAGCAGCACCCGAATGGGGGGGGTCCTTGGGGCCTACGAGCAGTACTTC.

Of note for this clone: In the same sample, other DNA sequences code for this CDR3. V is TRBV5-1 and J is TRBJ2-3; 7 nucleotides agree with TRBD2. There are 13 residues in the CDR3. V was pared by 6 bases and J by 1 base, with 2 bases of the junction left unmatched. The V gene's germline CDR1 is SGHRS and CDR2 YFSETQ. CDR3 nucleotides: TGCGCCAGCAAGCGGGAAGGCACAGATACGCAGTATTTT. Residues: CASKREGTDTQYF.